These 28 T cell receptor beta chains originate from one sample sequenced in a study of blood T cell repertoires in COVID-19. Using immunoSEQ multiplex PCR, the repertoire was profiled, and TCRdb retains in-frame clones only, with some absent. This repertoire shows about 100,000 clones, just under 80% found once; its top ten account for 12%. Sequenced input: peripheral blood. The receptors were sampled from a woman in her 70s with acute or convalescent COVID-19.

This chain connects TRBV28 to TRBJ1-4; 7 bases fit TRBD1. V was clipped by 5 bases and J by 5 bases; unmatched bases: 8. This CDR3 has 15 amino acids. Germline V gives CDR1 MDHEN, CDR2 SYDVKM. In nucleotides, the CDR3 is TGTGCCAGCAGTCGCCCGAACAGGGGAAATGAAAAACTGTTTTTT. This gives the protein CASSRPNRGNEKLFF.

This sequence joins TRBV7-2 and TRBJ2-1, with TRBD2 matching over 9 bases. In germline, CDR1 is SGHTA, CDR2 FQGNSA. The CDR3 has 13 amino acids. The V and J ends lost 5 bases and 7 bases, in that order; junction bases with no gene match: 3. CDR3 loop: CASSESGGNEQFF. The CDR3 DNA follows: TGTGCCAGCAGCGAAAGCGGGGGGAATGAGCAGTTCTTC.

The chain recombines TRBV7-2 with TRBJ2-7; TRBD2 matches 12 bases. The CDR3 has 15 amino acids. With V trimmed by 1 base and J by 7 bases, 5 bases remained unmatched. Germline V gene data show CDR1 as SGHTA and CDR2 as FQGNSA. The CDR3: CASSLDLAGGREQYF. CDR3 sequence (DNA): TGTGCCAGCAGCTTAGACCTAGCGGGGGGGCGAGAGCAGTACTTC. The full variable domain, rest sourced from reference TRBV7-2 and TRBJ2-7, is GAGVSQSPSNKVTEKGKDVELRCDPISGHTALYWYRQSLGQGLEFLIYFQGNSAPDKSGLPSDRFSAERTGGSVSTLTIQRTQQEDSAVYLCASSLDLAGGREQYFGPGTRLTVT.

The chain employs TRBV19 and TRBJ2-5, with 7 bases lining up with TRBD1. The germline V gene has CDR1 LNHDA and CDR2 SQIVND (reference sequence). V trimming: 6 bases; J trimming: 1 base; junction bases outside the gene matches: 2. This CDR3 contains 13 residues. The CDR3 here is CASSGTAQETQYF. DNA of the CDR3: TGTGCCAGTAGCGGGACAGCCCAAGAGACCCAGTACTTC.

The rearrangement links TRBV12-3 or TRBV12-4 to TRBJ1-2; D remains ambiguous. Deletions cut 3 bases from V and 8 bases from J, with 10 bases between. The CDR3 is made up of 12 amino acids. CDR3 DNA: TGTGCCAGCAGTTTCACCAGGATGGGCTACACCTTC. Its protein product is CASSFTRMGYTF.

The V gene is TRBV19, the J gene TRBJ2-1, with 11 bases aligning to TRBD2. The length of the CDR3 is 17 residues. Germline assignment: CDR1 LNHDA and CDR2 SQIVND (reference sequence). Losses at the gene ends were 5 bases for V and 0 bases for J; bases not matched to a gene: 6. The CDR3: CASSPSGGFSSYNEQFF. The CDR3, as DNA: TGTGCCAGTAGTCCTAGCGGGGGGTTCAGCTCCTACAATGAGCAGTTCTTC.

The gene calls are TRBV7-7 and TRBJ2-5, with 8 bases that match TRBD1. Looked up from germline, CDR1 is SSHAT and CDR2 is FNYEAQ (reference sequence). This CDR3 comprises 16 residues. The V segment lost 2 bases and the J segment 2 bases; nucleotides outside the gene matches: 7. CDR3 sequence (DNA): TGTGCCAGCAGCTTAATGGGGACAGGTATACAAGAGACCCAGTACTTC. Amino acid sequence: CASSLMGTGIQETQYF.

This sequence joins TRBV6-1 and TRBJ1-5; no clear D gene. The V gene's germline CDR1 is MNHNS and CDR2 SASEGT. Trimming cost V 1 base and J 10 bases, with 17 bases left between them. The CDR3 loop spans 15 amino acids. DNA of the CDR3: TGTGCCAGCAGTGAAGTGGGTATAGCCCAGAATCCCCAGCATTTT. Protein sequence: CASSEVGIAQNPQHF.

The chain recombines TRBV6-2 or TRBV6-3 with TRBJ2-7; D unresolved. The ends were cut back, 2 bases at V and 2 bases at J, with 7 bases in the middle. Germline lookup yields CDR1 MNHEY and CDR2 SVGEGT. The CDR3 contains 13 residues. This CDR3 reads CASSYQITYEQYF. Written as DNA, the CDR3 is TGTGCCAGCAGTTACCAGATTACCTACGAGCAGTACTTC.

This clone was observed once. This sequence joins TRBV5-1 and TRBJ2-2; no reliable D call. CDR3 length: 15 amino acids. V was shortened by 4 bases and J by 2 bases, with 12 bases between the two germline ends. Germline assignment: CDR1 SGHRS and CDR2 YFSETQ. The DNA for the CDR3 is TGCGCCAGCAGCGCTGCGGTGGGTAACACCGGGGAGCTGTTTTTT. Translated: CASSAAVGNTGELFF.

The rearrangement uses TRBV18 and TRBJ1-4; D perhaps matches TRBD1 (5 bases). The CDR3 totals 14 residues. Germline CDR1 and CDR2: KGHSH and LQKENI. V lost 3 bases, J lost 8 bases, and 13 bases lay in between. The CDR3 loop reads CASSPDLGAEKLFF. In nucleotides, the CDR3 is TGTGCCAGCTCACCGGACCTAGGGGCCGAAAAACTGTTTTTT. The full variable domain, in which reference TRBV18 and TRBJ1-4 provide the parts outside the CDR3, is NAGVMQNPRHLVRRRGQEARLRCSPMKGHSHVYWYRQLPEEGLKFMVYLQKENIIDESGMPKERFSAEFPKEGPSILRIQQVVRGDSAAYFCASSPDLGAEKLFFGSGTQLSVL.

This clone was detected once. This rearrangement joins TRBV6-5 to TRBJ2-3; 8 bases fit TRBD1. The CDR3 length is 14 residues. With 4 bases clipped from V and 2 bases from J, the junction kept 2 bases outside the gene matches. Germline assignment: CDR1 MNHEY and CDR2 SVGAGI. The CDR3 loop reads CASSWGQDTDTQYF. In DNA form, the CDR3 reads TGTGCCAGCAGTTGGGGACAGGACACAGATACGCAGTATTTT.

This clone was picked up a small number of times. This sequence joins TRBV5-4 and TRBJ2-3, with D possibly matching TRBD2 (5 bases). Germline V gene sequence: CDR1 SGHNT, CDR2 YYREEE (reference sequence). This CDR3 comprises 17 residues. The germline V and J ends were trimmed by 4 bases and 0 bases, with 18 bases remaining between them. The CDR3 is CASSRRGGPGSTDTQYF. The CDR3, as DNA: TGTGCCAGCAGCCGCCGCGGTGGGCCGGGGAGCACAGATACGCAGTATTTT.

The chain is built from TRBV6-7 and TRBJ1-4; D might be TRBD1 (5 bases). TRBV6-7 is an ORF; its function is uncertain. This CDR3 is built from 15 residues. The V end was cut by 4 bases, the J end by 5 bases, with 14 bases between. The CDR3 protein is CASSSSHQGNEKLFF. DNA for the CDR3: TGTGCCAGCAGTTCTTCCCATCAGGGAAATGAAAAACTGTTTTTT.

The V and J genes are TRBV20-1 and TRBJ1-1; the D is unclear. CDR3 length: 10 residues. Germline V gives CDR1 DFQATT, CDR2 SNEGSKA (reference sequence). CDR3 nucleotides: TGCAGGGTCGGGAACACTGAAGCTTTCTTT. As protein: CRVGNTEAFF.

The table lists this clone with a few counts. The chain carries TRBV19 and TRBJ2-1, with TRBD2 matching 11 bases. The CDR3 consists of 15 residues. J lost 9 bases, V lost 2 bases, and 6 bases had no gene match. In germline, CDR1 is LNHDA, CDR2 SQIVND (reference sequence). CDR3 residues: CASSITSGGRGEQFF. Here the CDR3 DNA reads TGTGCCAGTAGTATAACTAGCGGGGGTAGGGGTGAGCAGTTCTTC.

This clone was detected once. V gene TRBV11-3 combines with J gene TRBJ2-1; tentative D call: TRBD1 (6 bases). V was pared by 3 bases and J by 8 bases, with 11 bases between. The V gene's germline CDR1 is SGHNT and CDR2 YENEEA. The CDR3 sequence is 13 residues long. CDR3: CASSFQGFDEQFF. CDR3 coding DNA: TGTGCCAGCAGCTTCCAGGGGTTCGATGAGCAGTTCTTC.

This clone was recorded a few times. The V gene is TRBV5-8, the J gene TRBJ1-6; 7 bases match TRBD1. The germline V gene has CDR1 SGHTS and CDR2 YDEGEE. The CDR3 runs to 16 residues. Germline trimming cut 2 bases from V and 6 bases from J; bases unmatched to any gene: 8. The CDR3 protein is CASSFYRGQINSPLHF. The CDR3 DNA reads as TGTGCCAGCAGCTTCTACCGGGGACAGATTAATTCACCCCTCCACTTT.

V gene TRBV7-3 combines with J gene TRBJ1-2; the D is unclear. CDR3 length: 15 residues. Deletions cut 5 bases from V and 4 bases from J, with 17 bases between. The germline CDR1 and CDR2 sequences are SGHTA and FQGTGA. The CDR3 loop reads CASSPEGRTSYGYTF. CDR3 coding DNA: TGTGCCAGCAGCCCCGAGGGTCGGACCTCCTATGGCTACACCTTC.

The V and J genes are TRBV3-1 (or the pseudogene TRBV3-2) and TRBJ2-1, with a tentative D call TRBD2 (7 bases). The germline gives CDR1 LGHDT, CDR2 YNNKEL (reference sequence). The CDR3 has 14 amino acids. The V gene lost 6 bases and the J gene lost 6 bases, with 15 bases spanning the gap. CDR3 protein: CASRPGGRFNEQFF. The DNA for the CDR3 is TGTGCCAGCAGACCCGGGGGGCGGTTCAATGAGCAGTTCTTC.

Concerning this clone: One end of the junction fails to match germline, which may point to a read error. The chain couples TRBV6-6 to TRBJ1-4, with D perhaps TRBD1 (5 bases). The CDR3 runs 13 residues. Germline CDR1 is MNHNY and CDR2 is SVGAGI (reference sequence). CDR3 protein: CASSVPPPGAVSF. The CDR3 coding sequence is TGTGCCAGCTCTGTCCCCCCCCCTGGGGCAGTATCTTTT.

This chain links TRBV24-1 with TRBJ2-5; 10 bases agree with TRBD1. Per the germline V gene, CDR1 is KGHDR and CDR2 is SFDVKD. Unmatched junction bases numbered 8, after V lost 6 bases and J lost 5 bases. This CDR3 has 15 amino acids. CDR3: CATSLTGTGVETQYF. The CDR3 DNA reads TGTGCCACCAGTCTCACCGGGACAGGGGTGGAGACCCAGTACTTC.

V is TRBV2 and J is TRBJ1-1; 8 bases agree with TRBD1. Germline lookup yields CDR1 SNHLY and CDR2 FYNNEI. Trimming at V came to 4 bases and at J to 4 bases, leaving 11 bases not matched to a gene. The CDR3 is 16 amino acids. CDR3 sequence reads: CASSGGQGGWSTEAFF. In DNA form, the CDR3 reads TGTGCCAGCAGTGGAGGACAGGGAGGATGGTCCACTGAAGCTTTCTTT.

The rearrangement joins TRBV28 to TRBJ2-4; no firm D call. CDR3 size: 14 residues. Trimming shortened V by 7 bases and J by 3 bases, and 13 bases separated the two germline ends. CDR1 MDHEN and CDR2 SYDVKM come from the germline V gene. For the CDR3, the DNA is TGTGCCAGCACCCCCCAAGGCGGCAAAAACATTCAGTACTTC. This gives the protein CASTPQGGKNIQYF.

The J gene is TRBJ1-1, the V gene TRBV2; D is perhaps TRBD1 (5 bases). V shed 4 bases and J shed 2 bases, with 8 bases lying between them. CDR1 is SNHLY, CDR2 FYNNEI, per germline. The CDR3 loop spans 13 amino acids. As DNA, the CDR3 is TGTGCCAGCAGTGGGGGACTAAACACTGAAGCTTTCTTT. Its protein product is CASSGGLNTEAFF.

In DNA form, the CDR3 reads TGCGCCAGCAGAGCGACCGGGACAGGGGGCTATTCGAGCAATCAGCCCCAGCATTTT. Protein: CASRATGTGGYSSNQPQHF. The chain has TRBV10-1 and TRBJ1-5; 12 bases are shared with TRBD1. The CDR3 has 19 amino acids. V shed 6 bases, J shed 1 base, and the junction held 13 bases outside the gene matches. Germline CDR1 reads WNHNN; CDR2 reads SYGVQD (reference sequence).

This clone has just one count. Different DNA sequences within this sample yield the same CDR3. The rearrangement links TRBV7-2 to TRBJ2-2, with 8 bases matching TRBD1. This CDR3 is built from 16 residues. The V gene's germline CDR1 is SGHTA and CDR2 FQGNSA. The J segment lost 1 base and the V segment lost 0 bases, leaving 1 base of the junction unmatched. CDR3 in DNA: TGTGCCAGCAGCTTAGCCGGGACAGGGAACACCGGGGAGCTGTTTTTT. This translates into CASSLAGTGNTGELFF.

V usage is TRBV28 and J usage is TRBJ1-3; 7 nucleotides align to TRBD1. Trimming removed 5 bases from V and 2 bases from J; junction bases left unmatched: 3. The germline V gene encodes CDR1 MDHEN and CDR2 SYDVKM. The CDR3 loop spans 14 amino acids. Here the CDR3 reads CASSETGPGNTIYF. CDR3 nucleotide sequence: TGTGCCAGCAGTGAGACAGGGCCTGGAAACACCATATATTTT.